This T cell receptor beta chain was sequenced for a study of shared clonotypes between healthy human individuals (dated by TCRdb to 2019 to 2021). In the study overall: Two women and a few men aged 18 to 49 years were included in the cohort. Per donor, three plates each were used for CD4 naive and CD4 memory, two for CD8 naive, and one for CD8 memory. Libraries were prepared and TCR repertoires were sequenced by different laboratories using diverse techniques, in order to increase sequencing depth and limit assay-specific biases. Blood TCR repertoires of five healthy adults were deeply sequenced to estimate repertoire size and the extent of clonotype sharing between individuals. Leukapheresis yielded between about 0.8 and 9.5 billion PBMCs per donor.

Study-wide findings and limitations: When a handful of donors were compared, the shared fraction of clonotypes was 5% to 6.5% for naive CD4, over 3% for naive CD8, roughly 2.3% for memory CD4, and 0.35% to 0.5% for memory CD8. Higher generation probabilities were observed for clonotypes shared by all four sorted-subset donors than for non-shared clonotypes. Sampling was limited to blood, and TCR repertoires in tissue likely differ from TCR repertoires in blood. Naive subsets generally had larger estimated clonotype richness than memory subsets did. Even with the large sequencing depth, rarefaction of the sorted-subset datasets indicated that sequencing was incomplete. The small number of donors limited the genetic and exposure-history diversity represented. Pairwise subsampling indicated that sequencing depth was expected to affect the degree of clonotype sharing among donors.

The donors were healthy, HIV-negative adults who had no recently reported acute infections or vaccinations. Every donor was a Caucasian adult living in Nashville, Tennessee, USA. Magnetic negative selection was used to enrich CD4+ T cells, after which naive cells were positively selected on CD45RA and the negative fraction became the memory subset. Blood was collected by leukapheresis, and PBMCs were isolated by Ficoll-Histopaque density gradient centrifugation and then cryopreserved in liquid nitrogen vapor phase. Analytical flow cytometry was used to check the purity and quantity of each magnetically sorted T cell population. Each sorted fraction had its genomic DNA isolated and then quantified by UV absorbance on a Nanodrop 2000c. About this clone itself: Its antigen is not yet known. Nothing much larger sits one base from this clone, and base qualities are not available.

Using the deep immunoSEQ assay, TCR CDR3 regions were amplified from genomic DNA by multiplex PCR. For each cell subset, the extracted genomic DNA was distributed evenly across all wells of several immunoSEQ 96-well plates, and each plate served as one replicate. For sorted subsets, roughly 200 ng genomic DNA, equal to tens of thousands of T cell genomes, was loaded into each replicate PCR. Purified libraries were quantified with a Qubit 3.0 fluorometer, sized on a Bioanalyzer 2100, and re-quantified with the KAPA Library Quantification kit. Each immunoSEQ 96-well plate was sequenced on its own single-read 150-cycle Illumina NextSeq 550 flow cell. The authors' pipeline ran thus. Because the immunoSEQ output held only junctional sequences and lacked quality scores, the filtering could not match the filtering applied to full-length reads. To assign V/J genes and CDR3, sequences were annotated against IMGT germline references using PyIR, a Python wrapper for IgBLAST v1.9. Any read was removed if the V/J assignment was weak (E-value above 1e-6), the CDR3 was missing, or the read contained stop codons, out-of-frame junctions, or ambiguous translated residues. V3J clonotypes were defined as sequences sharing the same inferred V gene, J gene, and CDR3 amino acid sequence. Percentage overlap between repertoires was computed as shared unique clonotypes divided by the size of the smaller repertoire. Richness of each repertoire was evaluated using RTK rarefaction, the Chao1 estimator, and Recon v2.1 estimates of unobserved clonotypes. Generation probabilities for all TCRbeta clonotypes obtained by the gDNA method from a handful of donors were computed using OLGA. The clones in this table, taken by TCRdb from immuneACCESS, are in-frame only. Not every clone is retained; where verified, under half of the shortfall comes from an unresolved V gene, and the cause of the rest is unknown. The V and J calls and the clone size are those of that table, but D and trimming were determined from the DNA. Counted in this sample were more than 2 million clones; approximately 95% of them appeared once. Of the sample, approximately 0.13% falls within the top ten clones.

This receptor was taken from a young man in good health. The sequenced sample was naive CD4+ T cells sorted from blood. In light of the paper, this sample's cell subset or site label describes: CD45RA+ positively selected.

The CDR3 corresponds to CASSDLHRQPQHF. The nucleotide sequence reads TGTGCCAGCAGTGATCTCCACCGCCAGCCCCAGCATTTT. The chain uses TRBV2 and TRBJ1-5; confidence is insufficient to name the D gene. The CDR3 covers 13 residues, taking in both the cysteine and the phenylalanine. Just CDR3 DNA is preserved here, 39 bases in frame from base 1. From a lookup of the germline V gene, CDR1 and CDR2 are SNHLY and FYNNEI. At the junction V is shortened by 3 bases and J by 7 bases, with 10 bases in between. Beyond the CDR3, the reference TRBV2 and TRBJ1-5 genes provide the residues; the full variable domain reads: EPEVTQTPSHQVTQMGQEVILRCVPISNHLYFYWYRQILGQKVEFLVSFYNNEISEKSEIFDDQFSVERPDGSNFTLKIRSTKLEDSAMYFCASSDLHRQPQHFGDGTRLSIL.